This T cell receptor beta chain was recorded in a study of Ad26.COV2.S vaccination and SARS-CoV-2 variants. Clones were sequenced by immunoSEQ multiplex PCR, and TCRdb holds only the in-frame ones, with some missing. The sample records a few hundred thousand clones, about nine tenths being singletons. Per the germline V gene, CDR1 is MDHEN and CDR2 is SYDVKM. Trimming removed 8 bases at V and 0 bases at J, with 23 bases between. This CDR3 is built from 18 residues. Treatment indicated: over 15 received Ad26.COV2.S at low or high dose, single or two shots; 5 received placebo; per-sample allocation not given. Samples came from day 63 after the first vaccine or placebo injection.

V gene TRBV28 combines with J gene TRBJ2-1, with D maybe TRBD2 (5 bases). The sequencing here drew on peripheral blood, taken in a trial of Ad26.COV2.S vaccine versus placebo. The clonotype originates from a person between 18 and 59 years old who received the Ad26.COV2.S COVID-19 vaccine or a placebo. The CDR3 sequence is CASYYKLKGGSSYNEQFF. The DNA of the CDR3 is TGTGCCAGCTATTATAAATTGAAGGGTGGGAGCTCCTACAATGAGCAGTTCTTC. Combining the CDR3 with reference TRBV28 and TRBJ2-1 gives the whole variable domain DVKVTQSSRYLVKRTGEKVFLECVQDMDHENMFWYRQDPGLGLRLIYFSYDVKMKEKGDIPEGYSVSREKKERFSLILESASTNQTSMYLCASYYKLKGGSSYNEQFFGPGTRLTVL.